This TCR beta chain was retrieved from a study of radiation and T cells in renal cell carcinoma. The length of the CDR3 is 15 residues. Trimming shortened V by 10 bases and J by 2 bases, and 19 bases separated the two germline ends. CDR1 and CDR2 (germline): SEHNR, FQNEAQ (reference sequence). Time point meaning: blood 2 weeks post-SBRT. Treatment of the sample: 15 Gy SBRT to primary tumor, nephrectomy 4 weeks later. Blood was sampled at baseline, 2 weeks and 4 weeks after SBRT. The tumor was a clear cell renal cell carcinoma. Clones were read by immunoSEQ multiplex PCR, and TCRdb kept only the in-frame ones, dropping some. This repertoire shows about 150,000 clones, over 80% found once; its top ten account for roughly 13%.

The receptor was isolated from a woman between 45 and 60 years old with renal cell carcinoma. This rearrangement joins TRBV7-9 to TRBJ2-3; D ambiguous. The source material was blood, sampled from a patient whose treatment included radiotherapy and nephrectomy. The CDR3 protein is CAIRGDRILTDTQYF. CDR3 in DNA: TGTGCCATCCGAGGCGACCGCATACTCACAGATACGCAGTATTTT. Full variable domain (missing parts from reference TRBV7-9 and TRBJ2-3): DTGVSQNPRHKITKRGQNVTFRCDPISEHNRLYWYRQTLGQGPEFLTYFQNEAQLEKSRLLSDRFSAERPKGSFSTLEIQRTEQGDSAMYLCAIRGDRILTDTQYFGPGTRLTVL.